This is a list of T cell receptor beta chains from one sample in a study of cytomegalovirus exposure and HLA in healthy donors. Profiling relied on immunoSEQ multiplex PCR, and the TCRdb table lists in-frame clones only, not all of them. The profile shows some 200,000 clones, approximately 11% of them singletons. The sequencing input was PBMCs. These receptors were obtained from a man aged 50-59 years in good health and CMV-seropositive. Each CDR3 is given with its conserved first and last residue. D genes are given only for firm matches. Size is omitted from some rows. Given values are once, few, many or a class for expanded clones.

TRBJ1-1 | . | . | TRBV7-2 | TGTGCCAGCAGCTTAGTAGGGGCCTCGAACACTGAAGCTTTCTTT | CASSLVGASNTEAFF
TRBJ1-1 | TRBD1 | . | TRBV11-3 | TGTGCCAGCTGCCGGGACAGGGACACTGAAGCTTTCTTT | CASCRDRDTEAFF
TRBJ2-2 | . | . | TRBV2 | TGTGCCAGCACCTCCCCGACTCTTTACACCGGGGAGCTGTTTTTT | CASTSPTLYTGELFF
TRBJ2-2 | . | few | TRBV14 | TGTGCCAGCAGTTATAGCCCGAACACCGGGGAGCTGTTTTTT | CASSYSPNTGELFF
TRBJ2-2 | . | . | TRBV5-4 | TGTGCCAGCAGATCAGGGGGGTCGAGCACCGGGGAGCTGTTTTTT | CASRSGGSSTGELFF
TRBJ1-6 | . | once | TRBV11-2 | TGTGCCAGCAGCTTAGAGGCAGATCAAACAAGTATCCACTTT | CASSLEADQTSIHF
TRBJ1-4 | . | . | TRBV5-1 | TGCGCCAGTACCCGGGGGGCTAATGAAAAACTGTTTTTT | CASTRGANEKLFF
TRBJ1-1 | TRBD1 | . | TRBV9 | TGTGCCAGCAGCGTAAAAAACAGGGGCCCGAACACTGAAGCTTTCTTT | CASSVKNRGPNTEAFF
TRBJ2-1 | TRBD1 | . | TRBV5-1 | TGCGCCAGCAGCCTATCCGGGACAGGATACAATGAGCAGTTCTTC | CASSLSGTGYNEQFF
TRBJ1-5 | . | few | TRBV19 | TGTGCCAGTAGTATCAAGAGGTTCGGTCAGCCCCAGCATTTT | CASSIKRFGQPQHF
TRBJ2-1 | . | . | TRBV7-6 | TGTGCCAGCAGCCCGCTGGGGTGGACAGAAGTGGACAATGAGCAGTTCTTC | CASSPLGWTEVDNEQFF
TRBJ2-1 | TRBD1 | . | TRBV7-9 | TGTGCCAGCAGCTTGCGACAGGGCAATGAGCAGTTCTTC | CASSLRQGNEQFF
TRBJ1-2 | TRBD1 | few | TRBV7-2 | TGTGCCAGCAGCTTAGCCGGACAGGGCCACTATGGCTACACCTTC | CASSLAGQGHYGYTF
TRBJ2-5 | TRBD1 | . | TRBV11-2 | TGTGCCAGCCAGGGGGCAGAAAAGACCCAGTACTTC | CASQGAEKTQYF
TRBJ1-2 | . | . | TRBV7-8 | TGTGCCAGCAGCTTCCAGACCGCGGACTATGGCTACACCTTC | CASSFQTADYGYTF
TRBJ1-2 | . | . | TRBV5-1 | TGCGCCAGCAGCTTGGCAGGGAACTATGGCTACACCTTC | CASSLAGNYGYTF
TRBJ2-7 | TRBD1 | . | TRBV27 | TGTGCCAGCAGTATAGGGGGCAGGTACGAGCAGTACTTC | CASSIGGRYEQYF
TRBJ1-6 | . | . | TRBV28 | TGTGCCAGCAGAGGTGCGGGGGCGCGTTCACCCCTCCACTTT | CASRGAGARSPLHF
TRBJ1-2 | TRBD1 | few | TRBV7-9 | TGTGCCAGCAGCTTACAGGGGGCCCGAACTAACTATGGCTACACCTTC | CASSLQGARTNYGYTF
TRBJ1-5 | . | few | TRBV19 | TGTGCCAGTTCCTTCTCCTTGGCTAGCTATAGCAATCAGCCCCAGCATTTT | CASSFSLASYSNQPQHF
TRBJ1-2 | TRBD1 | . | TRBV7-2 | TGTGCCAGCAGCTTAACGGGACAGTTCTATGGCTACACCTTC | CASSLTGQFYGYTF
TRBJ1-2 | . | . | TRBV10-1 | TGCGCCAGCAGCTTCTCTGGGCTGGTTGGCTACACCTTC | CASSFSGLVGYTF
TRBJ2-7 | TRBD2 | few | TRBV28 | TGTGCCAGCAGTCCTAGCGGGGGGGGATACGAGCAGTACTTC | CASSPSGGGYEQYF
TRBJ1-1 | . | . | TRBV6-1 | TGTGCCAGCAGTCCCCGGACAGACACTGAAGCTTTCTTT | CASSPRTDTEAFF
TRBJ2-5 | . | few | TRBV7-6 | TGTGCCAGCAGCTTACAATTCCCCGGGACTTTCCAAGAGACCCAGTACTTC | CASSLQFPGTFQETQYF
TRBJ2-3 | TRBD2 | few | TRBV4-3 | TGCGCCAGCAGCCAAGCCCCCTTTGGTCCTAGCGGGGGAACAGATACGCAGTATTTT | CASSQAPFGPSGGTDTQYF
TRBJ2-5 | . | . | TRBV25-1 | TGTGCCAGCAGCGAAACGAGGTGGGCGGGGAGAAGAGAGACCCAGTACTTC | CASSETRWAGRRETQYF
TRBJ2-1 | TRBD2 | . | TRBV5-4 | TGTGCCAGCAGCCGGGGACTAGCTGGCGAGCAGTTCTTC | CASSRGLAGEQFF
TRBJ1-5 | . | few | TRBV28 | TGTGCCAGCAGTTTATCAAGCGGGCGAAAGGGAAGCAATCAGCCCCAGCATTTT | CASSLSSGRKGSNQPQHF
TRBJ2-1 | . | few | TRBV6-5 | TGTGCCAGCAGTTACGGGGGGGCTGGATCCTACAATGAGCAGTTCTTC | CASSYGGAGSYNEQFF
TRBJ2-3 | TRBD2 | . | TRBV9 | TGTGCCAGCAGCGGTCTAGCGGGGGGGATCACAGATACGCAGTATTTT | CASSGLAGGITDTQYF
TRBJ2-5 | . | . | TRBV5-8 | TGTGCCAGCAGCTTTAGGGGGGGAGAGACCCAGTACTTC | CASSFRGGETQYF
TRBJ1-1 | . | few | TRBV11-3 | TGTGCCAGCAGCTTGACAGAAAGCGCTTTCTTT | CASSLTESAFF
TRBJ1-4 | TRBD1 | once | TRBV5-4 | TGTGCCAGCAGCTTTGACAGGGGTCGTGAAAAACTGTTTTTT | CASSFDRGREKLFF
TRBJ2-5 | TRBD1 | . | TRBV5-1 | TGCGCCAGCAGCGGAGACAGGGAAGAGACCCAGTACTTC | CASSGDREETQYF
TRBJ1-1 | TRBD1 | few | TRBV6-5 | TGTGCCAGCAGAAACAACAGGGGGGGCACTGAAGCTTTCTTT | CASRNNRGGTEAFF
TRBJ2-2 | . | few | TRBV28 | TGTGCCACCTTTGAGGGCCCTGCCTTTGGGACCGGGGAGCTGTTTTTT | CATFEGPAFGTGELFF
TRBJ2-3 | . | . | TRBV27 | TGTGCCAGCAGCCGAAAAGGTGCGCGCGGGGCTAGCACAGATACGCAGTATTTT | CASSRKGARGASTDTQYF
TRBJ1-1 | . | . | TRBV5-6 | TGTGCCAGCAGCTCCCGCGGCCTTGAAGCTTTCTTT | CASSSRGLEAFF
TRBJ2-3 | TRBD2 | . | TRBV5-6 | TGTGCCAGCAGCTTGGTGGTAGCGGGGGGACCTCATAGCACAGATACGCAGTATTTT | CASSLVVAGGPHSTDTQYF
TRBJ1-4 | . | . | TRBV10-3 | TGTGCCATCAGTGAGCAGGGTCTGAATGAAAAACTGTTTTTT | CAISEQGLNEKLFF
TRBJ1-5 | . | . | TRBV5-1 | TGCGCCAGCAGCTTGGGCACAGTTAGCAATCAGCCCCAGCATTTT | CASSLGTVSNQPQHF
TRBJ2-5 | TRBD2 | . | TRBV4-2 | TGTGCCAGCAGCCCGCGGGGGGGCCAAGAGACCCAGTACTTC | CASSPRGGQETQYF
TRBJ2-5 | TRBD2 | few | TRBV7-3 | TGTGCCAGCAGCTTAGCCAGCGGGGGCAGGGAGACCCAGTACTTC | CASSLASGGRETQYF
TRBJ1-2 | TRBD1 | few | TRBV11-2 | TGTGCCAGCAGCCGAGGACAGGGGAACTATGGCTACACCTTC | CASSRGQGNYGYTF